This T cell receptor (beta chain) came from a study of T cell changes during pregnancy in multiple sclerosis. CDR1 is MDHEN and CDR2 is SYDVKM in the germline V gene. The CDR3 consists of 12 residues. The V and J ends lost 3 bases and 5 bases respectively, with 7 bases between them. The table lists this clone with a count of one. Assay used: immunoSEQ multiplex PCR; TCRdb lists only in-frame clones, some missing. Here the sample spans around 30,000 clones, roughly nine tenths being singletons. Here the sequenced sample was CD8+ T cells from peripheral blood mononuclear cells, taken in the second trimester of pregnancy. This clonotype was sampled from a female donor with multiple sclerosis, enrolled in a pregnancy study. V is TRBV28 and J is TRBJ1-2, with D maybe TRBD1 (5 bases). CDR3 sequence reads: CASSFSGYGYTF. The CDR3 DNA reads TGTGCCAGCAGTTTTTCAGGGTATGGCTACACCTTC.